This T cell receptor (beta chain) was sequenced for a study of cytomegalovirus exposure and HLA in healthy donors. Remarks on this clone: The antigen is undetermined.

Study-level results: Information on immune exposure was restricted to one variable (CMV serostatus). For cytomegalovirus status, the classifier reportedly gave diagnoses with high specificity and sensitivity. Donors belonging to an Asian-associated ancestry cluster reportedly showed fewer N-insertions in productive TCRs than the 666-donor mean, according to what a later analysis found. With later analysis, a missense DCLRE1C variant became linked to TCR beta V- and J-gene trimming.

Researchers ran the PCR with 60 Vbeta and 13 Jbeta primers. Some clones are missing from TCRdb's copy, which holds only in-frame ones; the method was immunoSEQ multiplex PCR. This sample yields some 150,000 clones, of which roughly 82% are seen a single time; more than 6.5% belongs to the top ten. Per germline, CDR1 SEHNR and CDR2 FQNEAQ (reference sequence). The germline V and J ends were trimmed by 5 bases and 8 bases, with 12 bases remaining between them. This CDR3 comprises 12 residues. Sequencing input: PBMCs. J is TRBJ1-1 and V is TRBV7-9; D is uncertain. The TCR comes from a woman aged 45-60 years in good health and CMV-seropositive. The CDR3 DNA is TGTGCCAGCAGCGAACAAGGCAGGGAAGCTTTCTTT. Translation: CASSEQGREAFF.